The source of this T cell receptor (beta chain) is a study of human T cells and chemical hapten exposure. On the study more broadly: Each week of the roughly 24-week study, patients had diphenylcyclopropenone applied to the scalp. The study patch tested 0.01% DPC on the upper back and read results at 6 days. Study-wide findings and caveats: No shift was seen in TCRs above 1 in 1000 frequency with DPC sensitization.

TCRdb fed the RACE reads into MiXCR, producing one record per CDR3 protein. The data hold about 160,000 distinct CDR3 sequences, with roughly a quarter observed a single time. This clonotype was seen more than once but under ten times. What it binds is unknown. V dropped 10 bases and J dropped 2 bases, with 25 bases sitting between them. Germline CDR1 and CDR2: SGHVS and FQNEAQ. This CDR3 has 17 residues. Noted time point: patch test 3, about 24 weeks after DPC sensitization. Treatment indicated: therapeutic diphenylcyclopropenone sensitization with weekly scalp DPC. Blood sampling preceded each patch test application.

The chain recombines TRBV7-8 with TRBJ2-3; the D call may be TRBD1 or TRBD2 (6 bases each). The receptor comes from a woman between 18 and 29 years old with alopecia areata. Some clones in this sample may be carry-over from other donors' samples. The material was whole blood, obtained in connection with sensitization to the hapten diphenylcyclopropenone (DPC). The DNA for the CDR3 is TGTGCCACCGGGGGCTTTGGGTCTTGGGGGGTCACAGATACGCAGTATTTT. Its translation is CATGGFGSWGVTDTQYF.